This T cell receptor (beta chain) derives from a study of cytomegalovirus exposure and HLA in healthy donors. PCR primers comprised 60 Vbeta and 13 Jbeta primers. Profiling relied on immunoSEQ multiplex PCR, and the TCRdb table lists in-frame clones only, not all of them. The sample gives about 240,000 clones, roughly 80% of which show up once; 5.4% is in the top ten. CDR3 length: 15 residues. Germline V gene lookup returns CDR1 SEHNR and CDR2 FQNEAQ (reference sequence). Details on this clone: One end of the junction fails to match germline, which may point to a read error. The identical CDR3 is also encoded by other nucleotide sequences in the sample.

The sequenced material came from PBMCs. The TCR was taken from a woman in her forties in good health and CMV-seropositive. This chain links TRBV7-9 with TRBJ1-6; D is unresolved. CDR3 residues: CASSTSGSYNSPLHF. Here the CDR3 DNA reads TGTGCCAGCAGTACCAGCGGCTCCTATAATTCCCCCCTCCACTTT.